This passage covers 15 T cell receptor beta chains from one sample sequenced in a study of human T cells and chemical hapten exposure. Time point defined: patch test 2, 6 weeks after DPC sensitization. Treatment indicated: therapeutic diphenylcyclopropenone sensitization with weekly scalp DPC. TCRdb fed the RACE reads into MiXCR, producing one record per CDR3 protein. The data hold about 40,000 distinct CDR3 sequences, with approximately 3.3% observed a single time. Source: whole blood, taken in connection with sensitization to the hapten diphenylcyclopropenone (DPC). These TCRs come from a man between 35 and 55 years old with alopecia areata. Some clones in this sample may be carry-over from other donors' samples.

The DNA for the CDR3 is TGTGCCAGCAGTAAAGGAGGAGGGTGGGGAGAGACCCAGTACTTC. Protein: CASSKGGGWGETQYF. The V and J genes are TRBV21-1 and TRBJ2-5; the D call TRBD2 from the table was never checked on the DNA. TRBV21-1 is reported as a pseudogene. CDR3 length equals 15 residues.

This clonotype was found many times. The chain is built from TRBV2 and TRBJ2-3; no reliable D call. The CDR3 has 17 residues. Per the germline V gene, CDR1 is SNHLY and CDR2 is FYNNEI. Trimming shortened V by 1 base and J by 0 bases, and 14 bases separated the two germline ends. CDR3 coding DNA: TGTGCCAGCAGTGAAGTACCGAAGCACCGGAGCACAGATACGCAGTATTTT. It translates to CASSEVPKHRSTDTQYF. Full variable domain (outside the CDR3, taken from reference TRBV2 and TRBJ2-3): EPEVTQTPSHQVTQMGQEVILRCVPISNHLYFYWYRQILGQKVEFLVSFYNNEISEKSEIFDDQFSVERPDGSNFTLKIRSTKLEDSAMYFCASSEVPKHRSTDTQYFGPGTRLTVL.

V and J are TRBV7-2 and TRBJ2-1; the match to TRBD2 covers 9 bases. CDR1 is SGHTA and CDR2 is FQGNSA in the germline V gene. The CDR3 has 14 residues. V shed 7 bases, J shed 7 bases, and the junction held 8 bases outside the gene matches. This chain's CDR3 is CASNPSGKGNEQFF. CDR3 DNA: TGTGCCAGCAACCCTAGCGGGAAAGGAAATGAGCAGTTCTTC.

CDR3 sequence (DNA): TGTGCCAGCAGTTTGCCGTGGTCCGAGCAGTACTTC. It translates to CASSLPWSEQYF. The chain combines TRBV28 with TRBJ2-7; D not resolved. CDR1 MDHEN and CDR2 SYDVKM come from the germline V gene. The V and J ends lost 3 bases and 6 bases respectively, with 9 bases between them. The CDR3 consists of 12 residues.

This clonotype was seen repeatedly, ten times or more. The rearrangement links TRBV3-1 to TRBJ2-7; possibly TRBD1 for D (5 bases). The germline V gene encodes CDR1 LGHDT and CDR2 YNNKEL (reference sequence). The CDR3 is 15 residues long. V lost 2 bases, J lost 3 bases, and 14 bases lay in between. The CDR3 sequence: CASSQFQGTHYEQYF. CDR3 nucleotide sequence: TGTGCCAGCAGCCAATTTCAGGGAACCCACTACGAGCAGTACTTC.

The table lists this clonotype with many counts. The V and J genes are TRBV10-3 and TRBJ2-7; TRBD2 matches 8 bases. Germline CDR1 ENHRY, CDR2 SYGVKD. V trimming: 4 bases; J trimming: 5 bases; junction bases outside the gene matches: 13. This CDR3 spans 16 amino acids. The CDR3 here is CAISAGGAGVSNEQYF. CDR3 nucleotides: TGTGCCATCAGTGCGGGGGGAGCGGGAGTATCTAACGAGCAGTACTTC.

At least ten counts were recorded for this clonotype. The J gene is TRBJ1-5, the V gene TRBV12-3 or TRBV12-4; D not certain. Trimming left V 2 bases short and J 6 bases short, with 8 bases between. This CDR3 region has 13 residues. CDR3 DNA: TGTGCCAGCAGTTTATATCACGGTCAGCCCCAGCATTTT. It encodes CASSLYHGQPQHF.

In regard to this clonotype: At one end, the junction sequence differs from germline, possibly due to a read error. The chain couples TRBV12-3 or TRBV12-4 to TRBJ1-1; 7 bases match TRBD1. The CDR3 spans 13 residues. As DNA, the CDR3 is TGTACCAGCAGGGGGGAGGGAATGTCTGAAGCTTTCTTT. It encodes CTSRGEGMSEAFF.

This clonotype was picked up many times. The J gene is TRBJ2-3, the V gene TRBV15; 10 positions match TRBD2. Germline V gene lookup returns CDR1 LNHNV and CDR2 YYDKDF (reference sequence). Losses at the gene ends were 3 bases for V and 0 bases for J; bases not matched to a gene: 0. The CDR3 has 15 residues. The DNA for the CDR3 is TGTGCCACCAGCAGGACTAGCGGGAGCACAGATACGCAGTATTTT. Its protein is CATSRTSGSTDTQYF.

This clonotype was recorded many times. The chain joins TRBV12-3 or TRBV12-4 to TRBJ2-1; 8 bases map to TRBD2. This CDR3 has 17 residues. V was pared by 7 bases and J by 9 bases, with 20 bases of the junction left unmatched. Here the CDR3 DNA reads TGTGCCAGCAAGGGACTAGGGACCGCCAGCGGCTGGGCTGAGCAGTTCTTC. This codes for CASKGLGTASGWAEQFF.

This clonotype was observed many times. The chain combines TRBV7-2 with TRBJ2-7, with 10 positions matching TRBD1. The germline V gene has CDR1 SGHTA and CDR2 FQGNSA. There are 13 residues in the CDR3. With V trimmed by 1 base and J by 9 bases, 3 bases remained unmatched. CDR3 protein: CASSLGGTGAQYF. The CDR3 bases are TGTGCCAGCAGCTTAGGGGGGACAGGGGCGCAGTACTTC. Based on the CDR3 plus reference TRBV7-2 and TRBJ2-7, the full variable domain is GAGVSQSPSNKVTEKGKDVELRCDPISGHTALYWYRQSLGQGLEFLIYFQGNSAPDKSGLPSDRFSAERTGGSVSTLTIQRTQQEDSAVYLCASSLGGTGAQYFGPGTRLTVT.

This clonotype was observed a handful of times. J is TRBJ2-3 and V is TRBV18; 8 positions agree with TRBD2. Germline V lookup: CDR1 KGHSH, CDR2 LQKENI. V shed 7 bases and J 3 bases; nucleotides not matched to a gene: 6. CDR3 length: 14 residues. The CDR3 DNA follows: TGTGCCAGCTTAGCCGGGACTAGGACAGATACGCAGTATTTT. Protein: CASLAGTRTDTQYF.

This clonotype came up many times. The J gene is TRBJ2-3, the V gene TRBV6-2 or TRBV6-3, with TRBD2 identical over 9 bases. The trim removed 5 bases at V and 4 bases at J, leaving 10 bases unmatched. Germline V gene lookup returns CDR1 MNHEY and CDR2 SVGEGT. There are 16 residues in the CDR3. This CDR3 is CASSRAGGRRADTQYF. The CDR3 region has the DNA TGTGCCAGCAGTCGCGCGGGAGGGCGTAGGGCAGATACGCAGTATTTT.

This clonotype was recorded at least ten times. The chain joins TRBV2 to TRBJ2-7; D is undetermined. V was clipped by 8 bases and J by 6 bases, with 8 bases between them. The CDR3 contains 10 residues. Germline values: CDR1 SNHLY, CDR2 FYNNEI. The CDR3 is CASRALEQYF. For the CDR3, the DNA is TGTGCCAGCCGGGCACTCGAGCAGTACTTC.

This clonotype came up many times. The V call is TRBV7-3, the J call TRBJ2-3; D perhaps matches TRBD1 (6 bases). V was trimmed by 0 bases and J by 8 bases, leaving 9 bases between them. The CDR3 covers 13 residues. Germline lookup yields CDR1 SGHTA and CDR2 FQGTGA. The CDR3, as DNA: TGTGCCAGCAGCTTAACAGGGGGAGCTACGCAGTATTTT. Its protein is CASSLTGGATQYF. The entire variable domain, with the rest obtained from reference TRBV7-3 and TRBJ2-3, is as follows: GAGVSQTPSNKVTEKGKYVELRCDPISGHTALYWYRQSLGQGPEFLIYFQGTGAADDSGLPNDRFFAVRPEGSVSTLKIQRTERGDSAVYLCASSLTGGATQYFGPGTRLTVL.